Given below is one T cell receptor beta chain in context. Its cognate antigen is unknown. This specimen belongs to a study of T-cell reconstitution after alpha-beta-depleted transplantation in children. TCRbeta library preparation incorporated unique molecular identifiers. A single record per CDR3 protein comes from TCRdb applying MiXCR to the PCR reads. The sample shows about 460,000 distinct CDR3 sequences, over 10% of them seen only once. Study-level findings and limits: Surviving thymic progenitors and recipient T cells were the source of high TCRbeta diversity at day 60 in some patients. Hyperexpanded clones declined; after one year, newly produced T cells mostly supplied diversity. It was reported that alpha-beta T cells came from several hundred expanded graft clones (about two months after transplant).

Germline V gives CDR1 DFQATT, CDR2 SNEGSKA (reference sequence). CDR3 length equals 13 residues. Trimming removed 6 bases at V and 10 bases at J, with 21 bases between. The clonotype was recovered from a female patient younger than 10 who had a stem cell transplant for aplastic anemia, so the T cells may come from the graft donor. The sample was PBMCs, mostly from graft donor cells, taken 180 days after TCRalphabeta/CD19-depleted stem cell transplant. The V call is TRBV20-1, the J call TRBJ1-2; D is possibly TRBD1 (5 bases). For the CDR3, the DNA is TGCAGTGCCGTCCTTCGGGCAGGGAGTGACTACACCTTC. Protein sequence: CSAVLRAGSDYTF.